The clone carrying this T cell receptor (beta chain) was found a few times. Its target is not known. The data were taken from a study of beta chain features in type 1 diabetes. Study results and limitations: TCRB CDR3s were moderately but significantly shorter in Type 1 diabetes patients in all four CD4+ subsets.

Sequenced material consisted of expressed TCRB transcripts (all of the isolated RNA was reverse transcribed). Assay: immunoSEQ multiplex PCR; the TCRdb copy retains only in-frame clones and omits some. The table has some 700,000 clones, 13% seen once. V lost 2 bases to trimming and J lost 6 bases, with 11 bases between them. This CDR3 comprises 12 residues. The germline V gene encodes CDR1 GTSNPN and CDR2 SVGIG (reference sequence). This sequence joins TRBV30 and TRBJ2-7; perhaps TRBD1 as D (6 bases). The specimen was naive CD4+ T cells from blood. This clonotype was sampled from a man aged 18 to 30 with type 1 diabetes. For the CDR3, the DNA is TGTGCCTGGAGTCCAGGGGACGGCGAGCAGTACTTC. Amino acid sequence: CAWSPGDGEQYF.